These 30 T cell receptor beta chains were all obtained from the same sample, sequenced in a study of blood T cell repertoires in COVID-19. This table comes from immunoSEQ multiplex PCR, and its TCRdb copy is limited to in-frame clones, with some not included. The sample records some 200,000 clones, just over 85% being singletons. The sample taken for sequencing was peripheral blood. The receptor source for this set is a man aged 18 to 30 with active or convalescent COVID-19.

The CDR3 DNA reads as TGCGCCAGCAGTGATGGACTAGCGCCCTACGAGCAGTACTTC. Translated: CASSDGLAPYEQYF. V gene TRBV10-2 combines with J gene TRBJ2-7, with 9 nucleotides matching TRBD2. Germline V gene lookup returns CDR1 WSHSY and CDR2 SAAADI. V shed 3 bases and J 2 bases; nucleotides not matched to a gene: 2. The CDR3 is 14 residues long.

This clone was picked up one time. The CDR3 region has the DNA TGTGCCAGCAGTCCCCAAGCGGGCGGGACCTACAATGAGCAGTTCTTC. Translation: CASSPQAGGTYNEQFF. The chain recombines TRBV7-2 with TRBJ2-1; TRBD2 might be the D (6 bases). This CDR3 has 16 residues. Trimming removed 6 bases at V and 2 bases at J, with 17 bases between. Germline loops: CDR1 SGHTA, CDR2 FQGNSA.

This chain uses TRBV27 with TRBJ1-3; no reliable D call. The ends were cut back, 8 bases at V and 0 bases at J, with 8 bases in the middle. Per the germline V gene, CDR1 is MNHEY and CDR2 is SMNVEV (reference sequence). The CDR3 contains 13 residues. CDR3 in DNA: TGTGCCAGCGTTAGCTCCTCTGGAAACACCATATATTTT. Its protein is CASVSSSGNTIYF.

The J gene is TRBJ2-7, the V gene TRBV11-2; 10 nucleotides align to TRBD2. After removal of 5 bases from V and 2 bases from J, the junction contained 12 bases not matched to a gene. This CDR3 is built from 17 residues. In germline, CDR1 is SGHAT, CDR2 FQNNGV. The CDR3 protein is CASSLGRTSGFPYEQYF. DNA for the CDR3: TGTGCCAGCAGCCTAGGAAGGACTAGCGGCTTCCCCTACGAGCAGTACTTC. The variable domain in full, completed from reference TRBV11-2 and TRBJ2-7, reads EAGVAQSPRYKIIEKRQSVAFWCNPISGHATLYWYQQILGQGPKLLIQFQNNGVVDDSQLPKDRFSAERLKGVDSTLKIQPAKLEDSAVYLCASSLGRTSGFPYEQYFGPGTRLTVT.

The V gene is TRBV6-5, the J gene TRBJ1-2; unclear D gene. Germline CDR1 is MNHEY and CDR2 is SVGAGI. The CDR3 has 13 residues. V gave up 0 bases and J gave up 4 bases, with 6 bases separating them. The CDR3 sequence: CASSYSDTYGYTF. The CDR3 DNA is TGTGCCAGCAGTTACTCAGACACCTATGGCTACACCTTC.

The rearrangement joins TRBV5-1 to TRBJ2-5, with a tentative D call TRBD1 (5 bases). CDR1 is SGHRS, CDR2 YFSETQ, per germline. This CDR3 has 16 amino acids. Deletions cut 0 bases from V and 5 bases from J, with 17 bases between. The CDR3 DNA follows: TGCGCCAGCAGCTTGGATTCTTGGCAGGGCAGGGAGACCCAGTACTTC. Amino acids: CASSLDSWQGRETQYF.

The J gene is TRBJ2-2, the V gene TRBV11-3, with D perhaps matching TRBD1 (5 bases). This CDR3 is 18 amino acids long. The V end was cut by 0 bases, the J end by 5 bases, with 19 bases between. Germline CDR1 is SGHNT and CDR2 is YENEEA. Here the CDR3 reads CASSLEGPWNESTGELFF. The CDR3, as DNA: TGTGCCAGCAGCTTAGAGGGGCCATGGAACGAGTCGACCGGGGAGCTGTTTTTT.

This clone was seen just once. This rearrangement joins TRBV19 to TRBJ2-1; 7 positions agree with TRBD2. CDR1 is LNHDA, CDR2 SQIVND, per germline (reference sequence). CDR3 size: 15 residues. V lost 4 bases and J lost 6; bases outside the gene matches: 9. The CDR3 coding sequence is TGTGCCAGTAGTACTGTTCAGGGAGGGGTCAATGAGCAGTTCTTC. It encodes CASSTVQGGVNEQFF.

The table lists this clone with a count of one. The CDR3 spells CASSIGQGTQPQHF. The CDR3 bases are TGTGCCAGTAGTATCGGACAGGGTACACAGCCCCAGCATTTT. The rearrangement joins TRBV19 to TRBJ1-5; TRBD1 aligns across 8 bases. V dropped 3 bases and J dropped 7; count of bases not matched to a gene: 5. The CDR3 has 14 residues. Germline CDR1 LNHDA, CDR2 SQIVND (reference sequence).

The J gene is TRBJ2-3, the V gene TRBV12-5; tentatively, D is TRBD2 (6 bases). V was clipped by 6 bases and J by 5 bases, with 9 bases between them. The CDR3 has 12 residues. In germline, CDR1 is LGHNT, CDR2 FRNRAP. The CDR3, as DNA: TGTGCTAGTGGGGAAGCGGGAGATACGCAGTATTTT. It encodes CASGEAGDTQYF.

This clone was observed a single time. The chain combines TRBV19 with TRBJ2-1; D may be TRBD2 (6 bases). The CDR3 totals 17 residues. Looked up from germline, CDR1 is LNHDA and CDR2 is SQIVND (reference sequence). V lost 1 base and J 8 bases, leaving 21 bases between the germline ends. DNA for the CDR3: TGTGCCAGTAGTATAGTGGCCCTGGGGGGAGCTTGGGATGAGCAGTTCTTC. It translates to CASSIVALGGAWDEQFF.

This clone was recorded a few times. This chain joins TRBV7-8 and TRBJ2-3; 11 nucleotides agree with TRBD2. V shed 5 bases and J 1 base; nucleotides not matched to a gene: 14. The CDR3 covers 19 residues. CDR1 is SGHVS and CDR2 is FQNEAQ in the germline V gene. CDR3 DNA sequence: TGTGCCAGCAGCCGCGTACCTAAGCTAGCGGGAGGCCGCACAGATACGCAGTATTTT. Translated: CASSRVPKLAGGRTDTQYF.

This clone has just a few counts. CDR3 bases: TGTGCCAGCAGCCCACCCGGTGGGCCCCAGCATTTT. Translation: CASSPPGGPQHF. V usage is TRBV21-1 and J usage is TRBJ1-5. TRBV21-1 is classified as a pseudogene. This CDR3 spans 12 amino acids.

This clone was found a few times. CDR3 residues: CALQEGASSPLHF. The CDR3 region has the DNA TGTGCCCTACAGGAGGGGGCCAGCTCACCCCTCCACTTT. V usage is TRBV7-2 and J usage is TRBJ1-6; TRBD1 agrees at 7 bases. The CDR3 consists of 13 residues. V gave up 11 bases and J gave up 10 bases; unmatched junction bases: 11. Per germline, CDR1 SGHTA and CDR2 FQGNSA.

This chain joins TRBV28 and TRBJ1-5; D might be TRBD1 (5 bases). This CDR3 comprises 13 residues. CDR1 is MDHEN, CDR2 SYDVKM, per germline. Trimming took off 4 bases at V and 5 bases at J, with 9 bases between the two ends. In DNA, the CDR3 is TGTGCCAGCAGTTCATGGGGCGATCAGCCCCAGCATTTT. Translation gives CASSSWGDQPQHF.

The J gene is TRBJ1-1, the V gene TRBV28, with D possibly TRBD1 on 6 matching bases. Germline lookup yields CDR1 MDHEN and CDR2 SYDVKM. The CDR3 covers 12 residues. The ends were cut back, 3 bases at V and 6 bases at J, with 8 bases in the middle. The CDR3 nucleotides are TGTGCCAGCAGTTTTGGGGGCCCTGAAGCTTTCTTT. Translating it yields CASSFGGPEAFF.

The chain carries TRBV9 and TRBJ2-7; TRBD2 is a possible D gene (6 bases). Germline-derived CDR1 and CDR2 are SGDLS and YYNGEE. V was trimmed by 4 bases and J by 2 bases, leaving 16 bases between them. The CDR3 is 15 residues long. In nucleotides, the CDR3 is TGTGCCAGCAGCCCGGGAGCCAAACTAACCTACGAGCAGTACTTC. This gives the protein CASSPGAKLTYEQYF.

V gene TRBV14 combines with J gene TRBJ2-2; 8 bases match TRBD2. The trim removed 3 bases at V and 4 bases at J, leaving 13 bases unmatched. The CDR3 runs to 18 residues. Germline V lookup: CDR1 SGHDN, CDR2 FVKESK. The CDR3 coding sequence is TGTGCCAGCAGCCACGGAAAGGGCCTAGCGGGTATCACCGGGGAGCTGTTTTTT. Translating gives CASSHGKGLAGITGELFF.

The rearrangement joins TRBV28 to TRBJ1-1; 8 nucleotides align to TRBD1. The J segment lost 9 bases and the V segment lost 5 bases, leaving 17 bases of the junction unmatched. Looked up from germline, CDR1 is MDHEN and CDR2 is SYDVKM. The CDR3 covers 16 residues. CDR3 in amino acids: CASSLTGVQGASKAFF. The CDR3 bases are TGTGCCAGCAGTCTCACTGGTGTCCAGGGGGCGTCTAAAGCTTTCTTT.

In its sample, this clone was seen a few times. The rearrangement joins TRBV19 to TRBJ2-7, with 7 bases aligning to TRBD2. CDR3 length equals 13 residues. V trimming: 5 bases; J trimming: 5 bases; junction bases outside the gene matches: 6. CDR1 is LNHDA and CDR2 is SQIVND in the germline V gene (reference sequence). The CDR3 nucleotides are TGTGCCAGTAGTGAAAGCGGGACCCACGAGCAGTACTTC. This sequence encodes CASSESGTHEQYF.

V and J are TRBV6-5 and TRBJ2-7; D may be TRBD1 (6 bases). Germline lookup yields CDR1 MNHEY and CDR2 SVGAGI. Deletions cut 4 bases from V and 2 bases from J, with 12 bases between. CDR3 length: 14 residues. As DNA, the CDR3 is TGTGCCAGCAGTTCCGGACAGACTCCCTACGAGCAGTACTTC. Its translation is CASSSGQTPYEQYF.

The gene calls are TRBV4-1 and TRBJ2-7; D gene ambiguous. Germline CDR1 reads MGHRA; CDR2 reads YSYEKL. The CDR3 runs 15 residues. The ends were cut back, 0 bases at V and 4 bases at J, with 13 bases in the middle. In DNA form, the CDR3 reads TGCGCCAGCAGCCAAGATCTTGGCATTTCTTACGAGCAGTACTTC. Encoded protein: CASSQDLGISYEQYF.

This clone appeared once. The gene calls are TRBV30 and TRBJ2-5; no clear D. This CDR3 has 11 amino acids. CDR1 and CDR2 from the germline V gene are GTSNPN and SVGIG (reference sequence). V was cut by 3 bases and J by 9 bases, with 11 bases left in between. This CDR3 is CAWSPPGPQYF. In nucleotides, the CDR3 is TGTGCCTGGAGCCCCCCCGGTCCCCAGTACTTC.

The chain links TRBV11-3 to TRBJ2-2; 8 bases agree with TRBD2. The CDR3 spans 20 residues. Germline lookup yields CDR1 SGHNT and CDR2 YENEEA. Trimming cost V 3 bases and J 7 bases; bases outside gene matches: 22. The CDR3 DNA is TGTGCCAGCAGCTTTGGGTACTTTGCGGGAGGTTCTTGGAAGGACGGGGAGCTGTTTTTT. It yields the protein CASSFGYFAGGSWKDGELFF.

With respect to this clone: At one of its ends the junction is not consistent with the germline gene, which may arise from a read error. The chain employs TRBV7-7 and TRBJ2-7; 12 bases map to TRBD2. The CDR3 totals 18 residues. The germline V gene has CDR1 SSHAT and CDR2 FNYEAQ (reference sequence). DNA for the CDR3: TGTGCTAGCAGCCCCGAGGGAAAGGGGACTAGCGGGTTGTACGAGCAGTACTTC. Translating it yields CASSPEGKGTSGLYEQYF. Combining the CDR3 with reference TRBV7-7 and TRBJ2-7 gives the whole variable domain GAGVSQSPRYKVTKRGQDVTLRCDPISSHATLYWYQQALGQGPEFLTYFNYEAQPDKSGLPSDRFSAERPEGSISTLTIQRTEQRDSAMYRCASSPEGKGTSGLYEQYFGPGTRLTVT.

V gene TRBV9 combines with J gene TRBJ2-5; possibly TRBD2 for D (6 bases). Trimming shortened V by 0 bases and J by 7 bases, and 16 bases separated the two germline ends. Germline assignment: CDR1 SGDLS and CDR2 YYNGEE. CDR3 size: 15 residues. CDR3 nucleotides: TGTGCCAGCAGCGTAGGAACGGGAGTGGTTGGGACCCAGTACTTC. Translated: CASSVGTGVVGTQYF.

The chain links TRBV4-2 to TRBJ2-1; 7 positions agree with TRBD2. The CDR3 consists of 17 residues. Germline values: CDR1 LGHNA, CDR2 YNFKEQ. With 0 bases clipped from V and 7 bases from J, the junction kept 12 bases outside the gene matches. CDR3 nucleotides: TGTGCCAGCAGCCAAGATGCCGGGAGGATCGTATGGAATGAGCAGTTCTTC. Protein: CASSQDAGRIVWNEQFF.

This sequence joins TRBV20-1 and TRBJ2-2; perhaps TRBD2 as D (6 bases). The CDR3 has 14 residues. V lost 3 bases and J lost 0, with 8 bases in between. Germline V gene lookup returns CDR1 DFQATT and CDR2 SNEGSKA (reference sequence). CDR3 sequence: CSASPSANTGELFF. The CDR3 DNA reads TGCAGTGCTAGTCCTAGCGCGAACACCGGGGAGCTGTTTTTT.

The rearrangement uses TRBV27 and TRBJ2-7; D perhaps matches TRBD1 (5 bases). CDR3 size: 16 residues. Germline CDR1 is MNHEY and CDR2 is SMNVEV (reference sequence). Between the trimmed V and J ends, which lost 5 bases and 2 bases, there was a span of 19 bases. CDR3: CASSTPFETEAYEQYF. In DNA form, the CDR3 reads TGTGCCAGCAGTACCCCTTTTGAGACAGAAGCCTACGAGCAGTACTTC.

The chain recombines TRBV6-5 with TRBJ2-1; maybe TRBD2 (6 bases). The CDR3 has 15 amino acids. V lost 0 bases and J lost 7, with 13 bases in between. Germline V gene sequence: CDR1 MNHEY, CDR2 SVGAGI. The CDR3 loop reads CASSYSPGARNEQFF. The CDR3 DNA follows: TGTGCCAGCAGTTACTCTCCGGGAGCGCGGAATGAGCAGTTCTTC.